This T cell receptor (beta chain) was observed in a study of blood T cell repertoires in COVID-19. For the study at large: COVID-19 samples, acute and convalescent, were from the United States, Italy and Spain. The analysed material was cDNA or gDNA that came from T cells, B-cell-depleted T cells, or PBMCs.

The CDR3 has 16 residues. Generated by immunoSEQ multiplex PCR, the TCRdb table keeps only in-frame clones and is missing some. This table holds 120,000 or so clones, 80% to 90% found once. The rearrangement joins TRBV21-1 to TRBJ1-1; the D call TRBD1 from the table was never checked on the DNA. TRBV21-1 is a pseudogene locus. The sequence was collected from a woman in her 70s with acute or convalescent COVID-19. The sequenced material came from peripheral blood. The CDR3 bases are TGTGCCAGCAGCAAAGTTTTCAGGGGGACAGGCGCTGAAGCTTTCTTT. The encoded protein is CASSKVFRGTGAEAFF.